What follows are 25 T cell receptor beta chains derived from one specimen sequenced in a study of T cells in Graves' hyperthyroidism and ophthalmopathy. RNA transcripts were the template for amplifying TCR beta CDR3 regions. Primed by the HTBI set, a first-round RT-PCR was run on the TCR CDR3. Via MiXCR, TCRdb re-called the multiplex PCR reads, giving one row per CDR3 protein. Of about 640,000 distinct CDR3 sequences in the sample, about 14% are singletons; the top ten hold around 12%. The source material was blood. The receptors stem from a woman between 50 and 59 years old with Graves' ophthalmopathy.

This clonotype was counted at least ten times. This chain uses TRBV5-1 with TRBJ2-7, with 9 bases matching TRBD1. V shed 2 bases, J shed 4 bases, and the junction held 4 bases outside the gene matches. Per germline, CDR1 SGHRS and CDR2 YFSETQ. This CDR3 has 14 residues. The CDR3 nucleotides read TGCGCCAGCAGCTTTGACAGGGGGTTTTACGAGCAGTACTTC. Encoded protein: CASSFDRGFYEQYF.

This sequence joins TRBV7-6 and TRBJ2-7; 11 positions agree with TRBD1. V shed 11 bases, J shed 5 bases, and the junction held 8 bases outside the gene matches. The CDR3 sequence is 13 residues long. Per the germline V gene, CDR1 is SGHVS and CDR2 is FNYEAQ. The CDR3 bases are TGTGCCGCCTCGAGGACAGGGGGCGACGAGCAGTACTTC. It yields the protein CAASRTGGDEQYF.

The V and J genes are TRBV11-2 and TRBJ1-2; 7 bases match TRBD1. The CDR3 covers 14 residues. Germline lookup yields CDR1 SGHAT and CDR2 FQNNGV. Trimming cost V 1 base and J 7 bases; bases outside gene matches: 6. CDR3: CASSLAAGGVGYTF. The CDR3 DNA reads TGTGCCAGCAGCTTAGCCGCAGGGGGTGTTGGCTACACCTTC.

This clonotype has a count of ten or more. The gene calls are TRBV4-2 and TRBJ2-7; D is tentatively TRBD1 or TRBD2 (5 bases each). This CDR3 has 12 amino acids. V lost 3 bases and J 5 bases, leaving 8 bases between the germline ends. Germline CDR1 reads LGHNA; CDR2 reads YNFKEQ. The CDR3 loop is CASSQVGDEQYF. Written as DNA, the CDR3 is TGTGCCAGCAGCCAGGTGGGGGACGAGCAGTACTTC.

This clonotype was picked up a small number of times. V is TRBV29-1 and J is TRBJ2-2, with 11 bases aligning to TRBD2. CDR1 SQVTM and CDR2 ANQGSEA come from the germline V gene. The V segment lost 4 bases and the J segment 2 bases; nucleotides outside the gene matches: 6. The CDR3 length is 16 residues. As DNA, the CDR3 is TGCAGCGTTGCCGGGACTAGCGGCACAAACACCGGGGAGCTGTTTTTT. It codes for CSVAGTSGTNTGELFF.

The table lists this clonotype with a few counts. The rearrangement joins TRBV12-5 to TRBJ2-5; TRBD1 agrees at 7 bases. CDR1 is LGHNT, CDR2 FRNRAP, per germline. The CDR3 is 15 amino acids. With V trimmed by 6 bases and J by 0 bases, 7 bases remained unmatched. In DNA form, the CDR3 reads TGTGCTAGTGGCCTAGGGACAGCCCACCAAGAGACCCAGTACTTC. Amino acid sequence: CASGLGTAHQETQYF.

This clonotype was counted at least ten times. The J gene is TRBJ2-1, the V gene TRBV27, with D hard to call. Per germline, CDR1 MNHEY and CDR2 SMNVEV (reference sequence). The V and J ends lost 3 bases and 8 bases respectively, with 8 bases between them. There are 12 residues in the CDR3. The CDR3 nucleotides are TGTGCCAGCAGTTTTGCTGGGGATGAGCAGTTCTTC. Its protein product is CASSFAGDEQFF.

V usage is TRBV20-1 and J usage is TRBJ1-3; a weak D match, TRBD1 (6 bases). Trimming removed 0 bases at V and 4 bases at J, with 10 bases between. This CDR3 region has 14 residues. Germline values: CDR1 DFQATT, CDR2 SNEGSKA (reference sequence). CDR3 sequence reads: CSARDPGAGNTIYF. The CDR3 coding sequence is TGCAGTGCTAGAGATCCAGGGGCCGGAAACACCATATATTTT.

There are many counts of this clonotype. The junction differs from germline at one of its ends, possibly a read error. This chain connects TRBV5-1 to TRBJ1-3, with D uncertain. CDR1 is SGHRS and CDR2 is YFSETQ in the germline V gene. This CDR3 comprises 14 residues. CDR3 nucleotides: TGTGCCAGCAGCTTAGAGGTTTCCGGAAACACCATATATTTT. This codes for CASSLEVSGNTIYF.

There are many counts of this clonotype. J is TRBJ2-3 and V is TRBV11-2; D could derive from TRBD1 or TRBD2 (5 bases each). Germline CDR1 is SGHAT and CDR2 is FQNNGV. The CDR3 extends over 15 amino acids. Trimming removed 5 bases from V and 0 bases from J, with 12 bases in between. CDR3 DNA sequence: TGTGCCAGCAGCCCCTGGGACGATAGCACAGATACGCAGTATTTT. Its protein product is CASSPWDDSTDTQYF. Full variable domain (remainder filled in from reference TRBV11-2 and TRBJ2-3): EAGVAQSPRYKIIEKRQSVAFWCNPISGHATLYWYQQILGQGPKLLIQFQNNGVVDDSQLPKDRFSAERLKGVDSTLKIQPAKLEDSAVYLCASSPWDDSTDTQYFGPGTRLTVL.

This clonotype was counted ten times or more. The rearrangement joins TRBV9 to TRBJ2-5; D uncertain. The germline V gene has CDR1 SGDLS and CDR2 YYNGEE. Between the trimmed V and J ends, which lost 2 bases and 5 bases, there was a span of 10 bases. The CDR3 extends over 13 amino acids. CDR3 DNA: TGTGCCAGCAGCGTTGGCGTTGTGGAGACCCAGTACTTC. Its translation is CASSVGVVETQYF.

This clonotype was observed at least ten times. The chain carries TRBV12-3 or TRBV12-4 and TRBJ1-1, with D uncertain. V was shortened by 1 base and J by 9 bases, with 12 bases between the two germline ends. This CDR3 has 13 residues. CDR3 sequence: CASSLVSHKKAFF. The DNA for the CDR3 is TGTGCCAGCAGTTTAGTTTCCCACAAAAAAGCTTTCTTT.

This chain connects TRBV7-2 to TRBJ2-1; 13 bases are shared with TRBD2. This CDR3 has 18 amino acids. V was pared by 4 bases and J by 8 bases, with 14 bases of the junction left unmatched. Per the germline V gene, CDR1 is SGHTA and CDR2 is FQGNSA. The DNA for the CDR3 is TGTGCCAGCAGCTCGGGCTTTGAGACTAGCGGGAGGATAGATGAGCAGTTCTTC. Amino acids: CASSSGFETSGRIDEQFF.

This clonotype has a count of ten or more. The gene calls are TRBV29-1 and TRBJ2-4; possible D gene TRBD1, 6 bases. The CDR3 has 13 amino acids. Germline V gives CDR1 SQVTM, CDR2 ANQGSEA. Trimming stripped 6 bases from V and 7 bases from J, with 16 bases between. CDR3 nucleotides: TGCAGCGTGTATACAGGGCTGGGGAACATTCAGTACTTC. Encoded protein: CSVYTGLGNIQYF.

On this clonotype: A much larger clone sits a single nucleotide away, making a read error possible. The genes are TRBV11-1 and TRBJ2-3; 7 bases align to TRBD2. The ends lost 3 bases at V and 1 base at J; junction bases unmatched: 13. The CDR3 covers 18 residues. CDR1 SGHAT and CDR2 FQDESV come from the germline V gene (reference sequence). CDR3 sequence reads: CASSLFGRISGCTDTQYF. The CDR3 nucleotides read TGTGCCAGCAGCTTGTTCGGGAGGATAAGCGGGTGCACAGATACGCAGTATTTT.

Concerning this clonotype itself: A read error may be the cause here, since a much bigger clone is one base away. V is TRBV12-3 or TRBV12-4 and J is TRBJ2-1; TRBD2 matches at 8 bases. V shed 8 bases and J 6 bases; nucleotides not matched to a gene: 9. The CDR3 covers 14 residues. The CDR3 reads CASGRPAGVNEQFF. The CDR3 nucleotides are TGTGCCAGCGGTCGTCCAGCGGGAGTCAATGAGCAGTTCTTC.

In its sample, this clonotype was seen many times. This rearrangement joins TRBV7-2 to TRBJ1-5; D is perhaps TRBD1 (5 bases). CDR3 length: 14 amino acids. The ends were cut back, 1 base at V and 6 bases at J, with 10 bases in the middle. The germline gives CDR1 SGHTA, CDR2 FQGNSA. The DNA for the CDR3 is TGTGCCAGCAGCTTAGTGGGGACGGGTCAGCCCCAGCATTTT. The encoded protein is CASSLVGTGQPQHF.

This clonotype occurred many times. CDR3: CASSLASRSDTQYF. CDR3 bases: TGTGCCAGCAGCTTAGCCAGCCGGTCAGATACGCAGTATTTT. This chain connects TRBV11-2 to TRBJ2-3, with D hard to call. The CDR3 spans 14 residues. V lost 1 base and J 4 bases, leaving 9 bases between the germline ends. Germline loops: CDR1 SGHAT, CDR2 FQNNGV.

This chain joins TRBV6-1 and TRBJ1-5; 9 positions match TRBD1. The CDR3 covers 16 residues. CDR1 is MNHNS, CDR2 SASEGT, per germline. Trimming removed 5 bases from V and 0 bases from J; junction bases left unmatched: 5. The CDR3 nucleotides are TGTGCCAGCAGTCCAGACAGGGGGTTTAGCAATCAGCCCCAGCATTTT. Amino acids: CASSPDRGFSNQPQHF.

This clonotype has a count of ten or more. The gene calls are TRBV20-1 and TRBJ2-7, with D uncertain. Germline values: CDR1 DFQATT, CDR2 SNEGSKA (reference sequence). V was shortened by 1 base and J by 4 bases, with 11 bases between the two germline ends. This CDR3 spans 13 amino acids. The CDR3 is CSARGLTTYEQYF. In DNA form, the CDR3 reads TGCAGTGCTAGAGGCTTAACTACGTACGAGCAGTACTTC.

This clonotype showed up many times. The J gene is TRBJ2-3, the V gene TRBV20-1; no definite D call. V lost 3 bases to trimming and J lost 0 bases, with 16 bases between them. There are 16 residues in the CDR3. Germline loops: CDR1 DFQATT, CDR2 SNEGSKA (reference sequence). As DNA, the CDR3 is TGCAGTGCTAGGGTCCTTTGGACCGCTAGCACAGATACGCAGTATTTT. Encoded protein: CSARVLWTASTDTQYF.

Many counts were recorded for this clonotype. The gene calls are TRBV12-3 or TRBV12-4 and TRBJ2-3; tentatively, D is TRBD2 (6 bases). There are 14 residues in the CDR3. The V gene lost 5 bases and the J gene lost 4 bases, with 13 bases spanning the gap. CDR3 sequence (DNA): TGTGCCAGCAGTCAGAGCGGGCAGGCAGATACGCAGTATTTT. Its translation: CASSQSGQADTQYF.

The count of this clonotype is one. The J gene is TRBJ2-2, the V gene TRBV4-3; TRBD1 agrees at 9 bases. J lost 5 bases, V lost 0 bases, and 4 bases had no gene match. Germline V gene data show CDR1 as LGHNA and CDR2 as YSLEER. The CDR3 spans 16 residues. CDR3 sequence: CASSQDYRGRTGELFF. Written as DNA, the CDR3 is TGCGCCAGCAGCCAAGACTACAGGGGGCGAACCGGGGAGCTGTTTTTT.

The chain recombines TRBV10-3 with TRBJ1-5; D unresolved. The CDR3 is 16 residues long. CDR1 is ENHRY, CDR2 SYGVKD, per germline. Trimming stripped 5 bases from V and 0 bases from J, with 14 bases between. The CDR3 loop is CAISKDRDYSNQPQHF. The CDR3 DNA is TGTGCCATCAGTAAGGACCGAGATTATAGCAATCAGCCCCAGCATTTT.

This clonotype was detected ten times or more. The V gene is TRBV28, the J gene TRBJ2-7, with D maybe TRBD1 (5 bases). Trimming removed 6 bases at V and 2 bases at J, with 17 bases between. Germline CDR1 and CDR2: MDHEN and SYDVKM. This CDR3 has 15 residues. CDR3 sequence: CASSLSSRDTYEQYF. CDR3 DNA sequence: TGTGCCAGCAGCTTAAGCTCCAGGGATACCTACGAGCAGTACTTC.